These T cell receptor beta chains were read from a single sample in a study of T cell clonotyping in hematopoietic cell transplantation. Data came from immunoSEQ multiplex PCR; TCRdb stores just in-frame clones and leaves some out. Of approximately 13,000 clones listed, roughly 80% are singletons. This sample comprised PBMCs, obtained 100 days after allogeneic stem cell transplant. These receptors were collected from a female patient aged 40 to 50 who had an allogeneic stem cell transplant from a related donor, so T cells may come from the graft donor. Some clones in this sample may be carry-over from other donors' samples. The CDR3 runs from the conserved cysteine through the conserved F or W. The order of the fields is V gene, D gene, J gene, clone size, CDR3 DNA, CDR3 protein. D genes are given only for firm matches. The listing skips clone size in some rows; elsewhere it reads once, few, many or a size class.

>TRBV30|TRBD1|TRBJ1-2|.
TGTGCCTGGAGTAGGGGCAGGGGGTACTATGGCTACACCTTC
CAWSRGRGYYGYTF
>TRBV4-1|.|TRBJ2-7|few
TGCGCCAAAAAAGGGCCCTACGAGCAGTACTTC
CAKKGPYEQYF
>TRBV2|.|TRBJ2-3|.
TGTGCCAGCAGTGAATACTTGAGGCCTAGCACAGATACGCAGTATTTT
CASSEYLRPSTDTQYF
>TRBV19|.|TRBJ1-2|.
TGTGCCAGTTCCGGGCGGGGTACCCTAAACTATGGCTACACCTTC
CASSGRGTLNYGYTF
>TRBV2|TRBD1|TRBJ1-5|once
TGTGCCAGCAGCGCAGGGACAGTTAATCAGCCCCAGCATTTT
CASSAGTVNQPQHF
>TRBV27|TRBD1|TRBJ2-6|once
TGTGCCAGCAGTATTCACAGGGGGCTAGGAGGCGGGGCCAACGTCCTGACTTTC
CASSIHRGLGGGANVLTF
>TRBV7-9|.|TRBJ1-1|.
TGTGCCAGCAGCCTCATGAACACTGAAGCTTTCTTT
CASSLMNTEAFF
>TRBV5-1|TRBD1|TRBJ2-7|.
TGCGCCAGCAGCCCCCGGACAGGGAGCTCCTACGAGCAGTACTTC
CASSPRTGSSYEQYF
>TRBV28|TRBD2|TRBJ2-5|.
TGTGCCAGCAGTTTACGAGGGTTCCTAGCGGGAGGGGGGGAGACCCAGTACTTC
CASSLRGFLAGGGETQYF
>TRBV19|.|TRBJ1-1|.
TGTGCCAGTAGTTGGAGGAACACTGAAGCTTTCTTT
CASSWRNTEAFF
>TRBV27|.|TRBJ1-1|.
TGTGCCAGCAGCCGGGAGGCCTGGAACACTGAAGCTTTCTTT
CASSREAWNTEAFF
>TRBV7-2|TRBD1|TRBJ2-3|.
TGTGCCAGCAGCCGGGACAGGAGTACAGATACGCAGTATTTT
CASSRDRSTDTQYF
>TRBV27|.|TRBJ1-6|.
TGTGCCAGCAAAATGGACAGTACGTCACCCCTCCACTTT
CASKMDSTSPLHF